These T cell receptor beta chains were read from a single sample in a study of blood T cell repertoires in COVID-19. Measured with immunoSEQ multiplex PCR; TCRdb has only the in-frame clones, and not every one. The data contain about 330,000 clones, 85% of them singletons. Sequencing used peripheral blood. The receptors come from a human donor in a cohort sampled during active COVID-19. The CDR3 runs from the conserved cysteine through the conserved F or W. Each record gives: clone size, V gene, D gene, J gene, CDR3 protein, CDR3 DNA. D genes are given only for firm matches. For some rows the clone size is stated as once, few or many, or as a class when expanded; others skip it.

size: once; V: TRBV6-2/TRBV6-3; D: .; J: TRBJ1-1; CDR3: CASSYSGIRGTEAFF; DNA: TGTGCCAGCAGTTACTCTGGGATAAGGGGCACTGAAGCTTTCTTT
size: few; V: TRBV5-6; D: TRBD2; J: TRBJ2-7; CDR3: CASSFGLAGEQYF; DNA: TGTGCCAGCAGCTTCGGACTAGCTGGGGAGCAGTACTTC
size: .; V: TRBV19; D: .; J: TRBJ2-7; CDR3: CASSIVPRSEQYF; DNA: TGTGCCAGTAGTATAGTGCCGAGGTCCGAGCAGTACTTC
size: .; V: TRBV5-1; D: .; J: TRBJ2-7; CDR3: CASSGGTVSSYEQYF; DNA: TGCGCCAGCAGCGGGGGGACAGTAAGCTCCTACGAGCAGTACTTC
size: .; V: TRBV6-5; D: .; J: TRBJ2-5; CDR3: CASSYSIAIETQYF; DNA: TGTGCCAGCAGTTACTCGATAGCGATAGAGACCCAGTACTTC
size: .; V: TRBV19; D: .; J: TRBJ1-1; CDR3: CASSILREVMNTEAFF; DNA: TGTGCCAGTAGTATATTGCGAGAAGTCATGAACACTGAAGCTTTCTTT
size: .; V: TRBV7-2; D: .; J: TRBJ2-1; CDR3: CASSLDPRDTSYNEQFF; DNA: TGTGCCAGCAGCTTGGACCCCCGGGACACCTCCTACAATGAGCAGTTCTTC
size: .; V: TRBV10-3; D: .; J: TRBJ1-5; CDR3: CAISESFAGNQPQHF; DNA: TGTGCCATCAGTGAGTCATTTGCCGGGAATCAGCCCCAGCATTTT
size: .; V: TRBV13; D: .; J: TRBJ1-2; CDR3: CASSLGGARKNYGYTF; DNA: TGTGCCAGCAGCTTAGGCGGAGCACGGAAAAACTATGGCTACACCTTC
size: once; V: TRBV27; D: .; J: TRBJ1-4; CDR3: CASSRVGDIGEKLFF; DNA: TGTGCCAGCAGTCGGGTAGGGGACATTGGGGAAAAACTGTTTTTT
size: once; V: TRBV10-3; D: TRBD1; J: TRBJ2-3; CDR3: CAISEDRGGTDTQYF; DNA: TGTGCCATCAGCGAGGACAGGGGAGGGACAGATACGCAGTATTTT
size: .; V: TRBV21-1; D: .; J: TRBJ1-3; CDR3: CASSNRTGPSGNTIYF; DNA: TGTGCCAGCAGCAATCGGACAGGACCCTCTGGAAACACCATATATTTT